This passage covers 10 T cell receptor beta chains from one sample sequenced in a study of blood T cell repertoires in COVID-19. Assay used: immunoSEQ multiplex PCR; TCRdb lists only in-frame clones, some missing. The data show roughly 80,000 clones, about 87% seen once. The sequenced sample was peripheral blood. These receptors were collected from a man aged 45-60 years with active COVID-19.

The chain combines TRBV30 with TRBJ2-1; tentatively, D is TRBD2 (5 bases). CDR3 length: 16 amino acids. CDR1 is GTSNPN, CDR2 SVGIG, per germline (reference sequence). Trimming left V 2 bases short and J 7 bases short, with 21 bases between. CDR3 sequence reads: CAWSRRGLNRGNEQFF. In nucleotides, the CDR3 is TGTGCCTGGAGTCGCCGGGGTCTGAACAGAGGGAATGAGCAGTTCTTC.

The CDR3 here is CASSSAGGGSYEQYF. The CDR3, as DNA: TGTGCCAGCAGCTCGGCGGGGGGAGGCTCCTACGAGCAGTACTTC. The V call is TRBV28, the J call TRBJ2-7, with 8 nucleotides matching TRBD2. With V trimmed by 6 bases and J by 0 bases, 7 bases remained unmatched. Germline V lookup: CDR1 MDHEN, CDR2 SYDVKM. This CDR3 spans 15 amino acids.

In this sample, this clone turned up once. The V and J genes are TRBV7-2 and TRBJ1-4; D is uncertain. V lost 1 base and J 4 bases, leaving 10 bases between the germline ends. Germline-derived CDR1 and CDR2 are SGHTA and FQGNSA. The CDR3 totals 15 residues. This CDR3 is CASSLEGGLNEKLFF. For the CDR3, the DNA is TGTGCCAGCAGCTTAGAGGGCGGACTTAATGAAAAACTGTTTTTT.

This clone was found once. The chain combines TRBV14 with TRBJ1-3; D remains unclear. Germline assignment: CDR1 SGHDN and CDR2 FVKESK. There are 15 residues in the CDR3. Trimming left V 4 bases short and J 0 bases short, with 10 bases between. This CDR3 is CASSPYRNSGNTIYF. For the CDR3, the DNA is TGTGCCAGCAGCCCTTACAGAAACTCTGGAAACACCATATATTTT.

The chain joins TRBV5-1 to TRBJ2-5; 8 nucleotides align to TRBD2. The V gene's germline CDR1 is SGHRS and CDR2 YFSETQ. The CDR3 extends over 15 amino acids. V lost 5 bases and J lost 5; bases outside the gene matches: 11. CDR3 coding DNA: TGCGCCAGCAGTACTGGACGGGGGGGCCAGGAGACCCAGTACTTC. This encodes CASSTGRGGQETQYF. The full variable domain, in which reference TRBV5-1 and TRBJ2-5 provide the parts outside the CDR3, is KAGVTQTPRYLIKTRGQQVTLSCSPISGHRSVSWYQQTPGQGLQFLFEYFSETQRNKGNFPGRFSGRQFSNSRSEMNVSTLELGDSALYLCASSTGRGGQETQYFGPGTRLLVL.

The chain links TRBV30 to TRBJ2-3, with 7 bases aligning to TRBD1. CDR1 and CDR2 (germline): GTSNPN, SVGIG (reference sequence). The CDR3 extends over 13 amino acids. Losses at the gene ends were 0 bases for V and 9 bases for J; bases not matched to a gene: 6. In DNA form, the CDR3 reads TGTGCCTGGAGTGTACAGGGGTCGGGGACGCAGTATTTT. As protein: CAWSVQGSGTQYF.

CDR3 protein: CASTLGQGALQPQHF. The CDR3 nucleotides read TGTGCCAGCACCCTAGGACAGGGGGCTTTGCAGCCCCAGCATTTT. The gene calls are TRBV2 and TRBJ1-5; 11 bases map to TRBD1. The CDR3 sequence is 15 residues long. Germline loops: CDR1 SNHLY, CDR2 FYNNEI. With 7 bases clipped from V and 7 bases from J, the junction kept 9 bases outside the gene matches.

The V call is TRBV19, the J call TRBJ2-3; 8 nucleotides agree with TRBD2. V was pared by 4 bases and J by 10 bases, with 13 bases of the junction left unmatched. CDR1 and CDR2 from the germline V gene are LNHDA and SQIVND (reference sequence). CDR3 size: 15 residues. The CDR3 DNA is TGTGCCAGTAGTAAACTAGCGGACGGTCCGAAGGCGCAGTATTTT. This codes for CASSKLADGPKAQYF.

A word on this clone: The sample has other DNA sequences that encode this CDR3 too. V is TRBV30 and J is TRBJ1-1; tentative D call: TRBD1 (5 bases). Trimming took 0 bases from V and 3 from J, leaving 8 bases between them. The CDR3 consists of 13 residues. Germline V CDR1 and CDR2: GTSNPN, SVGIG (reference sequence). The chain's CDR3 is CAWSVGGDTEAFF. The DNA for the CDR3 is TGTGCCTGGAGTGTGGGGGGGGACACTGAAGCTTTCTTT.

The gene calls are TRBV6-4 and TRBJ1-6, with D uncertain. The CDR3 is 17 amino acids. Germline CDR1 is MRHNA and CDR2 is SNTAGT. V shed 8 bases and J shed 7 bases, with 24 bases lying between them. CDR3 loop: CASPDEERPPENSPLHF. CDR3 in DNA: TGTGCCAGCCCCGATGAGGAGCGCCCTCCTGAAAATTCACCCCTCCACTTT.